This T cell receptor beta chain was profiled in a study of cytomegalovirus exposure and HLA in healthy donors. Whole-study context: Most donors, roughly 77% of roughly 400 genotyped, fell in the Caucasian-associated ancestry cluster.

The CDR3 runs 14 residues. Germline lookup yields CDR1 SGHRS and CDR2 YFSETQ. V gave up 5 bases and J gave up 3 bases, with 11 bases separating them. Notes on this clone: What it binds is unknown.

Vbeta (60) and Jbeta (13) primers were used in the PCR. Sequencing was performed with immunoSEQ multiplex PCR; in TCRdb, only in-frame clones are kept and a portion is missing. Of about 160,000 clones in the sample, about 80% are singletons; the top ten hold around 3.5%. Study-level points and caveats: TRBV6-2, TRBV6-3 and other indistinguishable V segments were excluded.

The chain carries TRBV5-1 and TRBJ1-4; D is unclear. The clonotype originates from a man younger than 40 in good health and CMV-seropositive. The specimen was PBMCs. The CDR3 region is CASRAGDANEKLFF. The DNA of the CDR3 is TGCGCCAGCAGAGCGGGTGACGCTAATGAAAAACTGTTTTTT.